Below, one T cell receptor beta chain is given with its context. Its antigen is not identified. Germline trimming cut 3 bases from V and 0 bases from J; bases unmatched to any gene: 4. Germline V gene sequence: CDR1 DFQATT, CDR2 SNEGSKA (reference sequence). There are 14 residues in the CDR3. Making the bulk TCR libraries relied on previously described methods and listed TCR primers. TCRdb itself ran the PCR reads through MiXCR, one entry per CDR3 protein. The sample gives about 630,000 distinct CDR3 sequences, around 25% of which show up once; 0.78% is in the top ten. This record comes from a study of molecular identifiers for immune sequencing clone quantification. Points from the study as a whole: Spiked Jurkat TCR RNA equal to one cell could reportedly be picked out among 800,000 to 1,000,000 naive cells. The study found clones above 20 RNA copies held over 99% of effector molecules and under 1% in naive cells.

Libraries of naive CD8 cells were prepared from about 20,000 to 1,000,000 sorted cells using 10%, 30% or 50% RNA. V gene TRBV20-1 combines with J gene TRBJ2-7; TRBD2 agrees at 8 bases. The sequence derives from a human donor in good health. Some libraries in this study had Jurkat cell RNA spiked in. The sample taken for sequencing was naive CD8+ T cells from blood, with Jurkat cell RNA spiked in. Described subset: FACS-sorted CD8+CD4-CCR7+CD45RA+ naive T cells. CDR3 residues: CSASKLAGSYEQYF. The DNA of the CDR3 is TGCAGTGCTAGTAAGCTAGCGGGCTCCTACGAGCAGTACTTC.